This record covers a single T cell receptor beta chain. This sample stems from a study of blood T cell repertoires in COVID-19. Study background: There were acute and convalescent COVID-19 samples, and they came from the United States, Italy and Spain. From T cells, B-cell-depleted T cells, or PBMCs came the material, which was cDNA or gDNA.

Trimming cost V 6 bases and J 4 bases; bases outside gene matches: 20. Germline CDR1 is SNHLY and CDR2 is FYNNEI. The CDR3 extends over 19 amino acids. As originally analysed: Cell counts per sample came from amplifying reference gene primers. Profiling relied on immunoSEQ multiplex PCR, and the TCRdb table lists in-frame clones only, not all of them. From that table come the V and J calls and clone size; the DNA was used to work out D and trimming. The sample carries about 110,000 clones, around 82% recorded once. The source of this sequence is a woman between 45 and 60 years old with acute or convalescent COVID-19. The chain is built from TRBV2 and TRBJ2-2; TRBD2 matches 7 bases. The sample taken for sequencing was peripheral blood. CDR3 bases: TGTGCCAGCAGCCGAGAACGGCCGGGGAGGGTGGGTGTCACCGGGGAGCTGTTTTTT. It codes for CASSRERPGRVGVTGELFF.